This is a list of T cell receptor beta chains from one sample in a study of shared clonotypes between healthy human individuals. Sequenced by immunoSEQ multiplex PCR; TCRdb stores in-frame clones only, minus some. Of about 1.1 million clones in the sample, approximately 80% were seen once. The sequenced sample was memory CD4+ T cells from PBMCs. The source of these receptors is a young man in good health. Some clones in this sample may be carry-over from other donors' samples. The CDR3 runs from the conserved cysteine through the conserved F or W. D genes are given only for firm matches. Some rows mark clone size as missing; the rest say once, few, many or name a class of expanded clone.

D: .; length: 15; size: .; J: TRBJ2-2; V: TRBV5-1; DNA: TGCGCCAGCAGCGGAGGAGACAGGAACACCGGGGAGCTGTTTTTT; CDR3: CASSGGDRNTGELFF
D: .; length: 13; size: once; J: TRBJ1-1; V: TRBV7-9; DNA: TGTGCCAGCAGCTTGAAAGTAAACACTGAAGCTTTCTTT; CDR3: CASSLKVNTEAFF
D: TRBD1; length: 15; size: .; J: TRBJ1-1; V: TRBV5-1; DNA: TGCGCCAGCAGCTTCACTTCAGGGGGAAACACTGAAGCTTTCTTT; CDR3: CASSFTSGGNTEAFF
D: TRBD1; length: 15; size: .; J: TRBJ1-1; V: TRBV6-1; DNA: TGTGCCACCGGACAGGGTCTTTCCATGAACACTGAAGCTTTCTTT; CDR3: CATGQGLSMNTEAFF
D: .; length: 14; size: .; J: TRBJ1-4; V: TRBV6-1; DNA: TGTGCCAGCAGCTCCGGGGGGGATGTGGAAAAACTGTTTTTT; CDR3: CASSSGGDVEKLFF
D: .; length: 14; size: few; J: TRBJ2-5; V: TRBV11-2; DNA: TGTGCCAGCAGCTTAAAGCTTAGGGGAGAGACCCAGTACTTC; CDR3: CASSLKLRGETQYF
D: .; length: 13; size: .; J: TRBJ1-2; V: TRBV10-3; DNA: TGTGCCATCAGGAATGACATGGGGAATGGCTACACCTTC; CDR3: CAIRNDMGNGYTF
D: TRBD1; length: 15; size: few; J: TRBJ2-3; V: TRBV10-1; DNA: TGCGCCAGCAGTGACTGGGACAGGGACCCAAATACGCAGTATTTT; CDR3: CASSDWDRDPNTQYF
D: .; length: 15; size: .; J: TRBJ1-3; V: TRBV5-1; DNA: TGCGCCAGCGCCATCGGTCAGACAGATGGAAACACCATATATTTT; CDR3: CASAIGQTDGNTIYF
D: TRBD1; length: 18; size: .; J: TRBJ1-3; V: TRBV4-2; DNA: TGTGCCAGCAGCCAAGAGATAAGGACAGGCCTCTCTGGAAACACCATATATTTT; CDR3: CASSQEIRTGLSGNTIYF
D: TRBD1; length: 15; size: once; J: TRBJ2-3; V: TRBV10-3; DNA: TGTGCCATCAGTCCGGGGACAGGAGAGATAGATACGCAGTATTTT; CDR3: CAISPGTGEIDTQYF
D: .; length: 16; size: .; J: TRBJ1-1; V: TRBV7-9; DNA: TGTGCCAGCAGCTTGGGGTCTCCAGCACTCAACACTGAAGCTTTCTTT; CDR3: CASSLGSPALNTEAFF
D: .; length: 17; size: .; J: TRBJ2-6; V: TRBV7-8; DNA: TGTGCCAGCAGCTTAAATTTCCCCGCCGGTGGGGCCAACGTCCTGACTTTC; CDR3: CASSLNFPAGGANVLTF
D: .; length: 14; size: few; J: TRBJ1-5; V: TRBV27; DNA: TGTGCCAGCAGTCCCAGGGGTGACAATCAGCCCCAGCATTTT; CDR3: CASSPRGDNQPQHF
D: .; length: 16; size: .; J: TRBJ1-2; V: TRBV18; DNA: TGTGCCAGCTCACCTCTCCCGGAAACTATGGTTAGCGGCTACACCTTC; CDR3: CASSPLPETMVSGYTF
D: TRBD1; length: 15; size: .; J: TRBJ2-2; V: TRBV7-8; DNA: TGTGCCAGCAGCCCCCGGACAGGGGTCGCCGGGGAGCTGTTTTTT; CDR3: CASSPRTGVAGELFF
D: .; length: 16; size: .; J: TRBJ2-3; V: TRBV12-2; DNA: TGTGCAAGTCGCCAGAGGGAGAAGCGGGGCACAGATACGCAGTATTTT; CDR3: CASRQREKRGTDTQYF
D: TRBD1; length: 11; size: .; J: TRBJ2-7; V: TRBV20-1; DNA: TGCCGGCCGGGACAGGGATACGAGCAGTACTTC; CDR3: CRPGQGYEQYF
D: .; length: 16; size: .; J: TRBJ2-5; V: TRBV6-5; DNA: TGTGCCAGCAGTTACTCTTCCAGGGGTTGGGTCGAGACCCAGTACTTC; CDR3: CASSYSSRGWVETQYF
D: TRBD1; length: 14; size: few; J: TRBJ2-1; V: TRBV11-1; DNA: TGTGCCAGCAGTGATGGCCGGGACAGGGGCCAGCAGTTCTTC; CDR3: CASSDGRDRGQQFF
D: TRBD1; length: 15; size: .; J: TRBJ2-5; V: TRBV7-2; DNA: TGTGCCAGCAGCCAGGACAGGGGGAGACAAGAGACCCAGTACTTC; CDR3: CASSQDRGRQETQYF
D: .; length: 19; size: .; J: TRBJ2-7; V: TRBV5-1; DNA: TGCGCCAGCAGCTTGGTTCTTTGGGCCCGGTCCCCTCCTTCCTACGAGCAGTACTTC; CDR3: CASSLVLWARSPPSYEQYF
D: .; length: 14; size: .; J: TRBJ2-3; V: TRBV7-2; DNA: TGTGCCAGCGCAACGACCAGGACAGCCGATACGCAGTATTTT; CDR3: CASATTRTADTQYF
D: .; length: 14; size: few; J: TRBJ1-1; V: TRBV7-9; DNA: TGTGCCAGCAGCTTACGGGGAGAGGACACTGAAGCTTTCTTT; CDR3: CASSLRGEDTEAFF
D: TRBD1; length: 13; size: .; J: TRBJ1-5; V: TRBV15; DNA: TGTGCCACCAGCAGAGCGGAGGACAGGGCTTGGCATTTT; CDR3: CATSRAEDRAWHF
D: .; length: 16; size: .; J: TRBJ1-4; V: TRBV28; DNA: TGTGCCAGCAGTTTATGGGACGCCACAACTAATGAAAAACTGTTTTTT; CDR3: CASSLWDATTNEKLFF
D: TRBD1; length: 15; size: .; J: TRBJ2-5; V: TRBV5-1; DNA: TGCGCCAGCAGCTTGAGGGCAGGGGGTGAAGAGACCCAGTACTTC; CDR3: CASSLRAGGEETQYF
D: TRBD1; length: 15; size: .; J: TRBJ2-1; V: TRBV28; DNA: TGTGCCAGCAGTCCTTCGGGACAGGGTGACAATGAGCAGTTCTTC; CDR3: CASSPSGQGDNEQFF
D: .; length: 14; size: once; J: TRBJ2-1; V: TRBV7-8; DNA: TGTGCCAGCAATCCAATGGCGGCTAACAATGAGCAGTTCTTC; CDR3: CASNPMAANNEQFF
D: .; length: 17; size: .; J: TRBJ2-7; V: TRBV5-5; DNA: TGTGCCAGCAGCTTGGCCGGAGTTGGGACCCAGATGGACGAGCAGTACTTC; CDR3: CASSLAGVGTQMDEQYF
D: TRBD1; length: 17; size: .; J: TRBJ1-5; V: TRBV15; DNA: TGTGCCACCAGCAGAGGCTTTGGACAGGGTAGCAATCAGCCCCAGCATTTT; CDR3: CATSRGFGQGSNQPQHF
D: .; length: 15; size: .; J: TRBJ2-1; V: TRBV2; DNA: TGTGCCAGCAGCCCGAGGGCAGGGTCTTACAATGAGCAGTTCTTC; CDR3: CASSPRAGSYNEQFF
D: TRBD1; length: 12; size: many; J: TRBJ2-5; V: TRBV28; DNA: TGTGCCAGCTCACAGGGGAAAGAGATCCAGTACTTC; CDR3: CASSQGKEIQYF
D: .; length: 15; size: .; J: TRBJ2-7; V: TRBV7-2; DNA: TGTGCCAGCAGCTTAGTCGAGGGGCGCACCTACGAGCAGTACTTC; CDR3: CASSLVEGRTYEQYF
D: .; length: 15; size: .; J: TRBJ2-7; V: TRBV19; DNA: TGTGCCAGTAGTACCAGGGACGGTTATACCTACGAGCAGTACTTC; CDR3: CASSTRDGYTYEQYF
D: .; length: 14; size: .; J: TRBJ2-2; V: TRBV6-1; DNA: TGTGCCAGCAGAGGGACTTCCAACACCGGGGAGCTGTTTTTT; CDR3: CASRGTSNTGELFF
D: .; length: 13; size: many; J: TRBJ1-5; V: TRBV30; DNA: TGTGCCTGGAGTGTAACCGGGAATCAGCCCCAGCATTTT; CDR3: CAWSVTGNQPQHF
D: .; length: 22; size: .; J: TRBJ2-3; V: TRBV13; DNA: TGTGCCAGCAGCTTAGATATCAGGGGGGAGGTCGTAGCGGACGGTTGGACAGATACGCAGTATTTT; CDR3: CASSLDIRGEVVADGWTDTQYF
D: .; length: 13; size: .; J: TRBJ1-2; V: TRBV28; DNA: TGTGCCAGCAATCCCGGGGGGTTCATCAGCTACACCTTC; CDR3: CASNPGGFISYTF
D: .; length: 17; size: .; J: TRBJ2-7; V: TRBV5-8; DNA: TGTGCCAGCAGCTTAAGGGGTCGCCGAGGAGGCACCTACGAGCAGTACTTC; CDR3: CASSLRGRRGGTYEQYF
D: .; length: 13; size: .; J: TRBJ1-1; V: TRBV5-6; DNA: TGTGCCAGCACCGGACTCGGTGGCACTGAAGCTTTCTTT; CDR3: CASTGLGGTEAFF
D: TRBD2; length: 15; size: .; J: TRBJ2-7; V: TRBV30; DNA: TGTGCCTGGAGGAAGGGGCGGGAGGGCGTCCGGGAGCAGTACTTC; CDR3: CAWRKGREGVREQYF
D: .; length: 15; size: .; J: TRBJ1-1; V: TRBV5-1; DNA: TGCGCCAGCAGCTTAATGACCCACGCGAACACTGAAGCTTTCTTT; CDR3: CASSLMTHANTEAFF
D: .; length: 15; size: .; J: TRBJ1-3; V: TRBV6-6; DNA: TGTGCCAGCAGTTTGGAGGGTCTCTCTGGAAACACCATATATTTT; CDR3: CASSLEGLSGNTIYF
D: .; length: 16; size: .; J: TRBJ2-2; V: TRBV19; DNA: TGTGCCAGTAGTACCTTACGAGCGGACCCTCCCGGGGAGCTGTTTTTT; CDR3: CASSTLRADPPGELFF
D: TRBD1; length: 14; size: .; J: TRBJ1-2; V: TRBV7-2; DNA: TGTGCCAGCAGCCCCGGGACAGGGGTTAATGGCTACACCTTC; CDR3: CASSPGTGVNGYTF
D: .; length: 13; size: once; J: TRBJ1-2; V: TRBV9; DNA: TGTGCCAGCAGCGCGGGACGCAACTATGGCTACACCTTC; CDR3: CASSAGRNYGYTF
D: TRBD1; length: 16; size: many; J: TRBJ1-1; V: TRBV28; DNA: TGTGCCAGCAGTTTATTATTAAGCAGGGGGCCCACTGAAGCTTTCTTT; CDR3: CASSLLLSRGPTEAFF
D: .; length: 14; size: .; J: TRBJ1-3; V: TRBV6-1; DNA: TGTGCCAGCAGTGTGACAAATATCGGAAACACCATATATTTT; CDR3: CASSVTNIGNTIYF
D: TRBD1; length: 17; size: once; J: TRBJ2-7; V: TRBV28; DNA: TGTGCCAGCAGTTTATCATCCCCACTCGGGACAGATTACGAGCAGTACTTC; CDR3: CASSLSSPLGTDYEQYF
D: TRBD1; length: 14; size: few; J: TRBJ1-1; V: TRBV6-6; DNA: TGTGCCAGCAGTTCCTCGCCAGGGGGCACTGAAGCTTTCTTT; CDR3: CASSSSPGGTEAFF
D: .; length: 14; size: .; J: TRBJ2-3; V: TRBV28; DNA: TGTGCCAGCAGTCCACAGGGTAGCACAGATACGCAGTATTTT; CDR3: CASSPQGSTDTQYF
D: .; length: 16; size: .; J: TRBJ2-3; V: TRBV5-1; DNA: TGCGCCAGCAGCTTGTTAGGGTATGGGACCACAGATACGCAGTATTTT; CDR3: CASSLLGYGTTDTQYF
D: .; length: 12; size: .; J: TRBJ2-5; V: TRBV28; DNA: TGTGCCACCAGCCCGGGGGAAGAGACCCAGTACTTC; CDR3: CATSPGEETQYF
D: TRBD2; length: 18; size: .; J: TRBJ2-1; V: TRBV18; DNA: TGTGCCAGCTCACCACAACCGGGAGGGCCGAGCTCCTACAATGAGCAGTTCTTC; CDR3: CASSPQPGGPSSYNEQFF
D: .; length: 15; size: .; J: TRBJ1-1; V: TRBV28; DNA: TGTGCCAGCAAGGAGTCCAGTCAAGGTGTCACTGAAGCTTTCTTT; CDR3: CASKESSQGVTEAFF
D: .; length: 14; size: .; J: TRBJ2-7; V: TRBV6-5; DNA: TGTGCCAGCAGTTACCTGGGAGGGGGGTCCGAGCAGTACTTC; CDR3: CASSYLGGGSEQYF
D: .; length: 13; size: .; J: TRBJ2-3; V: TRBV4-1; DNA: TGCGCCAGCAGCCAAGTGTACACAGATACGCAGTATTTT; CDR3: CASSQVYTDTQYF
D: .; length: 15; size: .; J: TRBJ2-3; V: TRBV11-2; DNA: TGTGCCAGCAGCTTAAGCAGGGGGGTCACAGATACGCAGTATTTT; CDR3: CASSLSRGVTDTQYF